This is a list of T cell receptor beta chains from one sample in a study of identical twins. Using its own MiXCR run on the 5' RACE reads, TCRdb lists one record per CDR3 protein. The sample lists about 100,000 distinct CDR3 sequences, under 7% occurring once. Material: memory T cells sorted from blood. Source of these receptors: a woman aged 50 to 60 in good health. CDR3s include the opening cysteine and the closing phenylalanine or tryptophan. Fields, in order: CDR3 DNA, CDR3 protein, J gene, clone size, D gene, CDR3 length, V gene. The D gene is left open where the match is weak. Expanded clones are given a class, and other clones once, few, many or no size at all.

TGTGCCAGCAGCCCGGGACTAGAGGCAGATACGCAGTATTTT	CASSPGLEADTQYF	TRBJ2-3	many	TRBD2	14	TRBV6-4
TGTGCCAGCAGCTCGATCCCGGGACTAGCCCGGTATTTT	CASSSIPGLARYF	TRBJ2-3	many	TRBD2	13	TRBV7-8
TGTGCCAGCAGCTTAGGGGGCGGCCAGAGTCAAGAGACCCAGTACTTC	CASSLGGGQSQETQYF	TRBJ2-5	many	NA	16	TRBV7-9
TGTGCCAGCAGCGTGGACAGGACACGGGTGCCCCAGCATTTT	CASSVDRTRVPQHF	TRBJ1-5	many	TRBD1	14	TRBV28
TGCGCCAGCAGCTTGAATCCTAGCGGAGGCTCTCAAGAGACCCAGTACTTC	CASSLNPSGGSQETQYF	TRBJ2-5	many	TRBD2	17	TRBV5-1
TGTGCCAGCAGTCTCCTACTAGCGGGCATTCCCTACGAGCAGTACTTC	CASSLLLAGIPYEQYF	TRBJ2-7	many	TRBD2	16	TRBV12-3/TRBV12-4
TGTGCCAGCAGCTTTGGTGGTAGCGGCAATGAGCAGTTCTTC	CASSFGGSGNEQFF	TRBJ2-1	NA	NA	14	TRBV12-3/TRBV12-4
TGTGCCGCCAAATCAGGGAGGGATGAAAAACTGTTTTTT	CAAKSGRDEKLFF	TRBJ1-4	many	NA	13	TRBV10-3
TGCGCCAGCAGCTTGGCCGAAGGGGAACGGTTTGAAGCTTTCTTT	CASSLAEGERFEAFF	TRBJ1-1	many	NA	15	TRBV5-1
TGTGCCAGCAGCTTAGTGGGCGGGAGGGCCGAGACCCAGTACTTC	CASSLVGGRAETQYF	TRBJ2-5	NA	TRBD2	15	TRBV7-8
TGCGCCAGCGGCCAGGGTCCCTCCTACGAGCAGTACTTC	CASGQGPSYEQYF	TRBJ2-7	many	NA	13	TRBV5-1
TGCAGTCGTTACGGGACACAAAGAGAGACCCAGTACTTC	CSRYGTQRETQYF	TRBJ2-5	many	NA	13	TRBV20-1
TGTGCCAGCAGTACCGACAGGCCCCCCGGGGAGCTGTTTTTT	CASSTDRPPGELFF	TRBJ2-2	many	NA	14	TRBV12-3/TRBV12-4
TGTGCCAGCAGTTACGAGGTTGCTAGCGGATATAGCACAGATACGCAGTATTTT	CASSYEVASGYSTDTQYF	TRBJ2-3	NA	TRBD2	18	TRBV6-6
TGTGCCAGCAGCCAAGGGGGCCGGGTTAGGGAGCAGTTCTTC	CASSQGGRVREQFF	TRBJ2-1	many	NA	14	TRBV3-1
TGTGCCAGCATCGCGGGAAGCGGGAAGAACAATGAGCAGTTCTTC	CASIAGSGKNNEQFF	TRBJ2-1	medium-sized	TRBD2	15	TRBV7-9
TGCAGCGTTGAACGCCCCTCCGGGACAGCGAACACTGAAGCTTTCTTT	CSVERPSGTANTEAFF	TRBJ1-1	many	TRBD1	16	TRBV29-1
TGTGCCAGCAGCGTAGTGGGAGGCCCCCTCAGCACAGATACGCAGTATTTT	CASSVVGGPLSTDTQYF	TRBJ2-3	few	NA	17	TRBV9
TGTGCCTGGGGGGGGACTAGCGTCAATGAGCAGTTCTTC	CAWGGTSVNEQFF	TRBJ2-1	NA	TRBD2	13	TRBV5-4
TGTGCCACCAGCAGAGTGTTAGGACAGCCCCAGCATTTT	CATSRVLGQPQHF	TRBJ1-5	many	NA	13	TRBV15
TGCAGCGCCGCCGGGACTAGCGGGAGTATGAATGAGCAGTTCTTC	CSAAGTSGSMNEQFF	TRBJ2-1	NA	TRBD2	15	TRBV29-1
TGTGCCAGCAGCTCCATGGGGGCTTCTAATGAGCAGTTCTTC	CASSSMGASNEQFF	TRBJ2-1	many	NA	14	TRBV11-2
TGTGCCAGCATTCGGACAGGGGGTCCCTCTGGAAACACCATATATTTT	CASIRTGGPSGNTIYF	TRBJ1-3	many	TRBD1	16	TRBV12-3/TRBV12-4
TGTGCCAGCAGGGAGGCCAAAAACATTCAGTACTTC	CASREAKNIQYF	TRBJ2-4	many	NA	12	TRBV12-3/TRBV12-4
TGTGCCAGCAGCGTTACCCTCGGAGGAGGTGAGCAGTTCTTC	CASSVTLGGGEQFF	TRBJ2-1	many	NA	14	TRBV9
TGCGCCAGCAGCTTACTAGCCAATGAGCAGTTCTTC	CASSLLANEQFF	TRBJ2-1	few	NA	12	TRBV5-1
TGTGCCAGCAGTGAAGTAGAGGCGGACAAACGGTACTTC	CASSEVEADKRYF	TRBJ2-7	many	NA	13	TRBV6-1
TGTGCTAGTCGGGCTAGCGGGACGACTGAGCAGTTCTTC	CASRASGTTEQFF	TRBJ2-1	NA	TRBD2	13	TRBV12-5
TGTGCCAGCAGTTTACGCGACGGATACGAGCAGTACTTC	CASSLRDGYEQYF	TRBJ2-7	few	NA	13	TRBV27
TGCGCCAGCAGCAGTCTGACAGGGGCGAGCACTGAAGCTTTCTTT	CASSSLTGASTEAFF	TRBJ1-1	many	TRBD1	15	TRBV5-1
TGTGCCAGCAGCCGCGAGGGGAGAAGCACAGATACGCAGTATTTT	CASSREGRSTDTQYF	TRBJ2-3	NA	NA	15	TRBV11-2
TGTGCCAGCAGGGGGACACGCTCCTACAATGAGCAGTTCTTC	CASRGTRSYNEQFF	TRBJ2-1	many	NA	14	TRBV27
TGTGCCTGGAGTACCCGCGGACTGATGAACACCGGGGAGCTGTTTTTT	CAWSTRGLMNTGELFF	TRBJ2-2	many	NA	16	TRBV30
TGCAGCGTTGGGGGGTTGATATATGGCTACACCTTC	CSVGGLIYGYTF	TRBJ1-2	many	NA	12	TRBV29-1
TGTGCCAGCAGCGCCGGACAGGGGGCTTGGGAGCAGTTCTTC	CASSAGQGAWEQFF	TRBJ2-1	many	TRBD1	14	TRBV9
TGTGCCAGCAGCTCAGGGGATCTAGCCAAAAACATTCAGTACTTC	CASSSGDLAKNIQYF	TRBJ2-4	many	NA	15	TRBV6-5
TGCGCCAGCAAGGGTAGCTCAGCCTACAATGAGCAGTTCTTC	CASKGSSAYNEQFF	TRBJ2-1	many	NA	14	TRBV5-1
TGTGCCAGCAGTTTGGTGGAGGGAGGCGAAAAACTGTTTTTT	CASSLVEGGEKLFF	TRBJ1-4	many	NA	14	TRBV12-3/TRBV12-4
TGTGCCAGCAGTCTCCTGGTTAGCTCGGTCGGCACCGGGGAGCTGTTTTTT	CASSLLVSSVGTGELFF	TRBJ2-2	few	NA	17	TRBV12-3/TRBV12-4
TGTGCCACTATGCTGGTAGGGGGTCGTGGCTACACCTTC	CATMLVGGRGYTF	TRBJ1-2	many	NA	13	TRBV10-3
TGCAGTGCTAGAGGGGGGGCTACAGACACTGAAGCTTTCTTT	CSARGGATDTEAFF	TRBJ1-1	many	NA	14	TRBV20-1
TGCGCCAGCAGCTCCCAGTTGGAGGTCGGTGAAGCTTTCTTT	CASSSQLEVGEAFF	TRBJ1-1	many	NA	14	TRBV5-1
TGCGCCAGCAGCTCGGGGGCCTCCAGCTCTGGGGCCAACGTCCTGACTTTC	CASSSGASSSGANVLTF	TRBJ2-6	many	NA	17	TRBV5-1
TGCAGCGTCTTCGGACTAGCGGGCCTCCAAGAGACCCAGTACTTC	CSVFGLAGLQETQYF	TRBJ2-5	many	TRBD2	15	TRBV29-1
TGCAGCGTCCCTAGGACTAGCGGGAGTGAGACCCAGTACTTC	CSVPRTSGSETQYF	TRBJ2-5	many	TRBD2	14	TRBV29-1